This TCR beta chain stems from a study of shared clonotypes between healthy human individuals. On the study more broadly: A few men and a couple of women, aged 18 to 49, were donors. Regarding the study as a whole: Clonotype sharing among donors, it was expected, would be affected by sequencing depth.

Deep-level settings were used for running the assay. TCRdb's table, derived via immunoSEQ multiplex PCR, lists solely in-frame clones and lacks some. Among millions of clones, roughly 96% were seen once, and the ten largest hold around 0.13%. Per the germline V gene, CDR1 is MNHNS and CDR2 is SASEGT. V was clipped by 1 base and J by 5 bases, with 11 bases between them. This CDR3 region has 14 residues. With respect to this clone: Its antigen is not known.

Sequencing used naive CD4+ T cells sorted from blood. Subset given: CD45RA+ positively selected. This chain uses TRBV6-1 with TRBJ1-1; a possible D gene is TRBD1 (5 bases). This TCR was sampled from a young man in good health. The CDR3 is CASSEGAGRTEAFF. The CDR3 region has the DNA TGTGCCAGCAGTGAAGGGGCAGGGAGGACTGAAGCTTTCTTT.